The table lists the clone carrying this TCR beta chain with many counts. Its antigen is unidentified. This specimen comes from a study of naive and memory T cell subsets. General study findings and limits: From naive to CM, EM and EMRA, diversity decreased and Gini increased.

From the second PCR step, alpha and beta chains were amplified apart. Cells stained for CD3, CD4, CD8, CD45RA and CD27 were sorted into four subsets. Two oligonucleotides, mixed equimolar, formed the beta constant-region primer covering TRBC1 and TRBC2. The ligated cDNA underwent four PCR rounds using SP2 and nested alpha and beta constant-region primers. An oligonucleotide with the SP2 primer and a 12-nucleotide UMI was ligated to the cDNA 3' end. TCRdb independently ran MiXCR on the UMI-ligation and nested PCR reads; one entry per CDR3 protein. The sample has approximately 16,000 distinct CDR3 sequences, just over 8.5% seen once. Germline V gives CDR1 DFQATT, CDR2 SNEGSKA (reference sequence). V was clipped by 7 bases and J by 4 bases, with 14 bases between them. The CDR3 loop spans 12 amino acids.

The V call is TRBV20-1, the J call TRBJ2-7; D unclear. Sequenced sample: central memory CD8+ T cells from blood. This sequence was found in a human donor in good health. The CDR3, as DNA: TGCAGTGGGAAAGAGACGGATTACGAGCAGTACTTC. The encoded protein is CSGKETDYEQYF.